This T cell receptor beta chain was captured in a study of T cell responses to AZD1222 COVID-19 vaccine. This CDR3 is built from 14 residues. V shed 5 bases and J shed 1 base, with 11 bases lying between them. CDR1 is LNHDA and CDR2 is SQIVND in the germline V gene (reference sequence). The repertoire was sequenced with immunoSEQ multiplex PCR; TCRdb's copy has only in-frame clones and lacks some. The sample yields under 90,000 clones, about four fifths seen once. This material consisted of peripheral blood, taken 28 days after the second AZD1222 dose. This sequence originates from an adult who received the AZD1222 COVID-19 vaccine. The chain uses TRBV19 and TRBJ1-1; D unclear. In DNA, the CDR3 is TGTGCCAGTAGTGTTCGGGCGGGGAACACTGAAGCTTTCTTT. Amino acid sequence: CASSVRAGNTEAFF.